These T cell receptor beta chains were read from a single sample in a study of blood T cell repertoires in COVID-19. This table comes from immunoSEQ multiplex PCR, and its TCRdb copy is limited to in-frame clones, with some not included. This table holds under 250,000 clones, around 90% found once. The specimen sequenced was PBMCs or T cells enriched from blood (not recorded which). Receptor source: a woman aged 30 to 39 who had been exposed to COVID-19. CDR3s include the opening cysteine and the closing phenylalanine or tryptophan. D genes are given only for firm matches. A row's size may be missing; if present it is once, few, many or a size class.

>NA|17|TRBJ1-5|TRBV20-1|NA
TGCAGTGCTAGTCAGTTTAAGGCCGCCAGGGCCTATCAGCCCCAGCATTTT
CSASQFKAARAYQPQHF
>NA|14|TRBJ1-1|TRBV3-1/TRBV3-2|TRBD1
TGTGCCAGCAGCCACCAGGACAGGGACACTGAAGCTTTCTTT
CASSHQDRDTEAFF
>NA|14|TRBJ1-1|TRBV11-2|NA
TGTGCCAGCAGCCTCTTAGTTTCGAACACTGAAGCTTTCTTT
CASSLLVSNTEAFF
>NA|14|TRBJ2-5|TRBV19|NA
TGTGCCAGTAGTATTGGGTGGAGCGAGGAGACCCAGTACTTC
CASSIGWSEETQYF
>once|14|TRBJ2-5|TRBV10-3|NA
TGTGCCGCGCCAACAATAGCTGTCAAAGAGACCCAGTACTTC
CAAPTIAVKETQYF
>NA|16|TRBJ1-3|TRBV19|NA
TGTGCCAGTAGTATAGGGATACGGAGCTCTGGAAACACCATATATTTT
CASSIGIRSSGNTIYF
>NA|15|TRBJ1-6|TRBV5-1|NA
TGCGCCAGCAGCCTGGTCGGGGTAATAGGCTCACCCCTCCACTTT
CASSLVGVIGSPLHF
>NA|16|TRBJ1-6|TRBV3-1/TRBV3-2|NA
TGTGCCAGCAGCCGTTCCCGGGGGGCCGATAATTCACCCCTCCACTTT
CASSRSRGADNSPLHF
>NA|15|TRBJ1-5|TRBV6-5|TRBD1
TGTGCCAGCAGCGGGACAGTATTAAGCAATCAGCCCCAGCATTTT
CASSGTVLSNQPQHF
>NA|13|TRBJ2-3|TRBV5-5|NA
TGTGCCAGCAGCTTGCGAGGCACAGATACGCAGTATTTT
CASSLRGTDTQYF
>few|12|TRBJ2-3|TRBV19|NA
TGTGCCAGTAGTAGACTAGCAGATACGCAGTATTTT
CASSRLADTQYF
>NA|14|TRBJ2-2|TRBV5-1|NA
TGCGCCAGCAGCTTATTGGGGGCAGGCGGGGAGCTGTTTTTT
CASSLLGAGGELFF
>NA|15|TRBJ1-5|TRBV15|TRBD1
TGTGCCACCAGCAGCGGACAGGGAAACGGTCAGCCCCAGCATTTT
CATSSGQGNGQPQHF
>NA|14|TRBJ1-2|TRBV5-6|NA
TGTGCCAGCAGCTTGGGGCAGGTGAACTATGGCTACACCTTC
CASSLGQVNYGYTF
>NA|13|TRBJ2-7|TRBV23-1|TRBD1
TGCGCCAGCGGCCACAGGGGTATGGACGAGCAGTACTTC
CASGHRGMDEQYF
>NA|14|TRBJ2-3|TRBV6-1|NA
TGTGCCAGCAGTGACCGGGACAACACAGATACGCAGTATTTT
CASSDRDNTDTQYF
>NA|15|TRBJ1-3|TRBV6-1|NA
TGTGCCAGCAGTGAAAGGCGGATCTCTGGAAACACCATATATTTT
CASSERRISGNTIYF
>NA|14|TRBJ1-4|TRBV2|NA
TGTGCCAGCAAAGGCGGGCTTCCTAATGAAAAACTGTTTTTT
CASKGGLPNEKLFF
>few|15|TRBJ2-7|TRBV9|NA
TGTGCCAGCAGCTCGCGGAATGGTCTGCTTTACGAGCAGTACTTC
CASSSRNGLLYEQYF
>few|16|TRBJ2-2|TRBV4-2|NA
TGTGCCAGCAGCCAAGAAGCTAGCGCCAACACCGGGGAGCTGTTTTTT
CASSQEASANTGELFF
>NA|14|TRBJ2-3|TRBV2|TRBD2
TGTGCCAGCGGGTTAGCGGGAGGCACAGATACGCAGTATTTT
CASGLAGGTDTQYF
>NA|14|TRBJ2-7|TRBV19|TRBD2
TGTGCCAGTAGTCACCTCCCTACTAGCGACGAGCAGTACTTC
CASSHLPTSDEQYF
>NA|19|TRBJ2-2|TRBV10-3|TRBD2
TGTGCCATCAGTGAGTCATTGCCTAGCGGGAGGGGCTCAACCGGGGAGCTGTTTTTT
CAISESLPSGRGSTGELFF
>NA|15|TRBJ2-7|TRBV18|TRBD2
TGTGCCAGCTCACGAGAACCGGGAGGAATGTACGAGCAGTACTTC
CASSREPGGMYEQYF
>NA|18|TRBJ2-1|TRBV18|TRBD2
TGTGCCAGCTCACCCCTATTTTGGCGGGAGGGCCTGTACAATGAGCAGTTCTTC
CASSPLFWREGLYNEQFF
>NA|15|TRBJ2-7|TRBV28|NA
TGTGCCAGCAAATTAAGGGGGAGAGACGCCTACGAGCAGTACTTC
CASKLRGRDAYEQYF
>NA|16|TRBJ2-5|TRBV5-5|TRBD2
TGTGCCAGCAGCTTGTTATGGGCGGGAGGTCTGGAGACCCAGTACTTC
CASSLLWAGGLETQYF
>NA|14|TRBJ2-1|TRBV10-3|NA
TGTGCCATCAATCCGAGTGAAAAAGTGAATGAGCAGTTCTTC
CAINPSEKVNEQFF
>NA|18|TRBJ1-5|TRBV28|NA
TGTGCCAGCAGTTTAGCGGGGGGCGGTCGTTCGGGCAATCAGCCCCAGCATTTT
CASSLAGGGRSGNQPQHF
>NA|14|TRBJ2-7|TRBV3-1/TRBV3-2|NA
TGTGCCAGCAGCCAAGCCAGGGGATCCTACGAGCAGTACTTC
CASSQARGSYEQYF
>NA|16|TRBJ1-4|TRBV14|NA
TGTGCCAGCAGCCAAGTGGGCCCAGGACTTAATGAAAAACTGTTTTTT
CASSQVGPGLNEKLFF
>NA|14|TRBJ2-1|TRBV5-5|NA
TGTGCCAGCAGTCCTAGAACGCGGGACAATGAGCAGTTCTTC
CASSPRTRDNEQFF
>NA|15|TRBJ2-5|TRBV7-3|NA
TGTGCCAGCAGCACCTCGACAGGGCGGGGAGAGACCCAGTACTTC
CASSTSTGRGETQYF
>NA|16|TRBJ2-1|TRBV4-1|TRBD2
TGCGCCAGCAGCCGTCAACTAGCGGACAAGGGTAATGAGCAGTTCTTC
CASSRQLADKGNEQFF
>once|15|TRBJ2-1|TRBV2|TRBD2
TGTGCCAGCAGTGGACTAGCGGGAGGGCCCCATGAGCAGTTCTTC
CASSGLAGGPHEQFF
>NA|12|TRBJ2-5|TRBV5-1|NA
TGCGCCAGCAGCCCAGACCAAGAGACCCAGTACTTC
CASSPDQETQYF
>few|13|TRBJ2-7|TRBV20-1|NA
TGCAGTGCTAGTCGCGCGGCTACGGACGAGCAGTACTTC
CSASRAATDEQYF
>NA|11|TRBJ2-2|TRBV3-1/TRBV3-2|NA
TGTGCCAGCAGCCACCTCGGGGAGCTGTTTTTT
CASSHLGELFF
>NA|14|TRBJ2-2|TRBV5-1|NA
TGCGCCAGCAGCTTTGAGGGCAACACCGGGGAGCTGTTTTTT
CASSFEGNTGELFF
>NA|18|TRBJ2-2|TRBV18|TRBD2
TGTGCCAGCTCACCAAAGCCGGGACTAGCGGGAGACGCCGGGGAGCTGTTTTTT
CASSPKPGLAGDAGELFF
>NA|14|TRBJ2-1|TRBV28|TRBD2
TGTGCCAGCAGTCCGGGACTAGCGGGCAATGAGCAGTTCTTC
CASSPGLAGNEQFF
>NA|13|TRBJ2-7|TRBV20-1|NA
TGCAGTGCTAGTTTTACCTACTCCTACGAGCAGTACTTC
CSASFTYSYEQYF
>NA|15|TRBJ2-3|TRBV24-1|NA
TGTGCCACCGCACCTGGCGGGGTGGGGACAGATACGCAGTATTTT
CATAPGGVGTDTQYF
>NA|14|TRBJ2-5|TRBV5-1|NA
TGCGCCAGCAGGAGTACTAGCTCACAAGAGACCCAGTACTTC
CASRSTSSQETQYF
>once|19|TRBJ2-5|TRBV7-8|TRBD2
TGTGCCAGCAGCTTAGATGGGCTAGCGGGACCATCGGCGGATGAGACCCAGTACTTC
CASSLDGLAGPSADETQYF
>NA|13|TRBJ1-1|TRBV18|NA
TGTGCCAGCTCACCGGTAGGGGGCACTGAAGCTTTCTTT
CASSPVGGTEAFF
>NA|15|TRBJ1-2|TRBV9|TRBD1
TGTGCCAGCAGCGCGACAGGGTTTAGTATGGATGGCTACACCTTC
CASSATGFSMDGYTF
>NA|14|TRBJ2-3|TRBV7-2|TRBD2
TGTGCCAGCAGCTTAGGGCGGGAGCGGGATACGCAGTATTTT
CASSLGRERDTQYF
>NA|15|TRBJ1-1|TRBV5-1|NA
TGCGCCAGCAGCTTGGGCGTAGTTACGAACACTGAAGCTTTCTTT
CASSLGVVTNTEAFF
>NA|16|TRBJ1-3|TRBV19|TRBD1
TGTGCCAGTAGAGGATTCGGGACAGCCTCTGGAAACACCATATATTTT
CASRGFGTASGNTIYF
>NA|14|TRBJ2-3|TRBV11-2|NA
TGTGCCAGCAGCCATAGCGGCCTCACAGATACGCAGTATTTT
CASSHSGLTDTQYF
>NA|14|TRBJ1-3|TRBV19|NA
TGTGCCAGTAGTATAAGGGGTCCCGGAAACACCATATATTTT
CASSIRGPGNTIYF
>NA|16|TRBJ2-7|TRBV18|TRBD1
TGTGCCAGCTCACCAGAGCCAGGGGGCGTCTCCTACGAGCAGTACTTC
CASSPEPGGVSYEQYF
>NA|14|TRBJ1-2|TRBV2|NA
TGTGCCAGCAGTGCAGGGGTTGGGGTCTATGGCTACACCTTC
CASSAGVGVYGYTF
>NA|12|TRBJ2-7|TRBV5-1|NA
TGCGCCAGCAGCCCGCCAGGGGACGAGCAGTACTTC
CASSPPGDEQYF
>NA|12|TRBJ2-7|TRBV30|TRBD1
TGTGCCTCTAGGACAGGGTGGTACGAGCAGTACTTC
CASRTGWYEQYF
>once|16|TRBJ1-1|TRBV5-5|TRBD1
TGTGCCAGCAGTCGCGACAGGGGTGGGTGGTACACTGAAGCTTTCTTT
CASSRDRGGWYTEAFF
>few|14|TRBJ1-1|TRBV3-1/TRBV3-2|NA
TGTGCCAGCAGCCAAGATCAGGGTCGGGCTGAAGCTTTCTTT
CASSQDQGRAEAFF
>NA|14|TRBJ1-2|TRBV19|NA
TGTGCCAGTAGTCCGGGGGGGCAGAACTATGGCTACACCTTC
CASSPGGQNYGYTF
>NA|14|TRBJ1-2|TRBV5-1|NA
TGCGCCAGCAGCTTGGCCCAGGTTGGCTATGGCTACACCTTC
CASSLAQVGYGYTF